This T cell receptor beta chain was sequenced in a study of CXCR3-negative and CXCR3-positive naive CD8 T cells. Each CD8+ T cell subset was flow-sorted in triplicate. Every sort contained 270,000 or so cells. Phenotypically, naive CD8+ T cells corresponded to CD45RO-CCR7+CD27+CD95-. UMI labels and 5' RACE were used to prepare the TRB cDNA libraries. TCRdb reanalyzed the 5' RACE reads, giving one entry per CDR3 protein sequence and no DNA. The listing contains roughly 130,000 distinct CDR3 sequences. Per germline, CDR1 MNHEY and CDR2 SMNVEV (reference sequence). The CDR3 has 15 amino acids. Comments on this clonotype: The antigen is unknown.

The study's findings and limits: Naive CXCR3-positive cells had TRB CDR3s more hydrophobic than those of CXCR3-negative naive cells. Whereas memory cells differed, naive CXCR3-negative and CXCR3-positive cells shared similar TRBV-TRBJ usage.

The sequence came from a human donor in good health. Some clones in this sample may be carry-over from other donors' samples. The specimen was naive CXCR3+ CD8+ T cells from blood. Subset: CD45RO-CCR7+CD27+CD95- naive CD8+ T cells expressing CXCR3 (TNR3+). This sequence joins TRBV27 and TRBJ1-1; the TRBD1 assignment by TCRdb is unverifiable without DNA. This CDR3 is CASSLSPAGRTEAFF.